These 21 T cell receptor beta chains originate from one sample sequenced in a study of monozygotic twins with inflammatory bowel disease. One entry per CDR3 protein, without DNA, is what TCRdb gives after re-calling the 5' RACE reads. The table lists fewer than 450,000 distinct CDR3 sequences, with about 2.5% in the top ten. The specimen was blood. These receptors were collected from a human donor with ulcerative colitis or Crohn's disease, or a healthy co-twin of an affected twin (not recorded which).

The rearrangement joins TRBV7-3 to TRBJ2-7; the D call from TCRdb, TRBD1, cannot be confirmed without DNA. Germline CDR1 and CDR2: SGHTA and FQGTGA. This CDR3 region has 15 residues. The CDR3 loop is CASSRGTGLSYEQYF.

The V gene is TRBV6-5, the J gene TRBJ2-3. CDR1 MNHEY and CDR2 SVGAGI come from the germline V gene. The length of the CDR3 is 14 residues. The CDR3 region is CASSYNWFTDTQYF.

The rearrangement joins TRBV12-3 or TRBV12-4 to TRBJ1-2; no DNA is available, so the TRBD1 call from TCRdb remains unchecked. There are 15 residues in the CDR3. The CDR3 reads CASSYRTGGDYGYTF.

V gene TRBV6-1 combines with J gene TRBJ1-5; TCRdb designates TRBD1, a call that cannot be tested without DNA. This CDR3 region has 14 residues. Germline V gene sequence: CDR1 MNHNS, CDR2 SASEGT. The CDR3: CASRSGQLNQPQHF.

V gene TRBV29-1 combines with J gene TRBJ2-1. The CDR3 sequence is 15 residues long. Germline-derived CDR1 and CDR2 are SQVTM and ANQGSEA. The CDR3 here is CSVEDPAVLYNEQFF.

The chain is built from TRBV6-6 and TRBJ2-1; with no DNA, the TCRdb D assignment of TRBD1 cannot be verified. The germline CDR1 and CDR2 sequences are MNHNY and SVGAGI (reference sequence). The CDR3 runs to 14 residues. CDR3: CAGGGEGSYNEQFF.

The chain employs TRBV4-3 and TRBJ1-2; TCRdb designates TRBD1, a call that cannot be tested without DNA. Germline loops: CDR1 LGHNA, CDR2 YSLEER. The CDR3 is 14 amino acids. The CDR3 loop is CASSQGDRSYGYTF.

The rearrangement uses TRBV6-2 or TRBV6-3 and TRBJ2-1. The germline gives CDR1 MNHEY, CDR2 SVGEGT. The CDR3 is 15 amino acids. The CDR3 sequence: CASSYRQGLYNEQFF.

V usage is TRBV20-1 and J usage is TRBJ1-5; TCRdb reports TRBD1, a call that lacks DNA to check it against. Germline V lookup: CDR1 DFQATT, CDR2 SNEGSKA (reference sequence). The CDR3 extends over 15 amino acids. The CDR3 reads CSATRARDRNQPQHF.

The chain carries TRBV7-2 and TRBJ2-3; TCRdb returns TRBD1, unconfirmable since there is no DNA. The CDR3 length is 15 residues. The V gene's germline CDR1 is SGHTA and CDR2 FQGNSA. This chain's CDR3 is CASLSGSSHTDTQYF.

J is TRBJ2-1 and V is TRBV5-6; TCRdb's D call of TRBD2 is untestable without DNA. Per the germline V gene, CDR1 is SGHDT and CDR2 is YYEEEE. The CDR3 has 18 amino acids. CDR3 protein: CASSLVRGGAGTYNEQFF.

The chain has TRBV5-6 and TRBJ2-4; with no DNA, the TCRdb D assignment of TRBD1 cannot be verified. The CDR3 totals 16 residues. Germline V gene data show CDR1 as SGHDT and CDR2 as YYEEEE. The CDR3 is CASSSYRARAKNIQYF.

The rearrangement joins TRBV12-3 or TRBV12-4 to TRBJ1-2; the D call of TRBD1 rests on TCRdb alone, since no DNA is present to check it. CDR3 length equals 13 residues. CDR3 amino acids: CASSQQGGYGYTF.

The rearrangement joins TRBV12-3 or TRBV12-4 to TRBJ1-1; TCRdb gives TRBD1 as the D gene, but with no DNA this cannot be confirmed. There are 12 residues in the CDR3. The CDR3 spells CASSLWGQRAFF.

The J gene is TRBJ2-3, the V gene TRBV5-6; TCRdb picks TRBD1, but there is no DNA to check that call. CDR1 and CDR2 (germline): SGHDT, YYEEEE. This CDR3 region has 13 residues. The CDR3 protein is CASSLEMSNTQYF.

This sequence joins TRBV20-1 and TRBJ2-7. Per the germline V gene, CDR1 is DFQATT and CDR2 is SNEGSKA (reference sequence). This CDR3 is built from 14 residues. The CDR3 protein is CSAFWAAHSYEQYF.

This chain joins TRBV7-3 and TRBJ2-1; TCRdb's D call of TRBD1 is untestable without DNA. Germline CDR1 is SGHTA and CDR2 is FQGTGA. The CDR3 covers 14 residues. CDR3: CASSSTGGRDEQFF.

The chain employs TRBV7-9 and TRBJ1-3; TCRdb's assignment of TRBD1 cannot be checked, as there is no DNA. Germline CDR1 and CDR2: SEHNR and FQNEAQ (reference sequence). This CDR3 comprises 15 residues. Here the CDR3 reads CASSTGTGEAATIYF.

The chain combines TRBV20-1 with TRBJ2-3. Per the germline V gene, CDR1 is DFQATT and CDR2 is SNEGSKA (reference sequence). The CDR3 spans 15 residues. CDR3 protein: CSANVRTSSTDTQYF.

The V and J genes are TRBV11-3 and TRBJ2-2; TCRdb selects TRBD1, and the lack of DNA leaves this call unchecked. Germline loops: CDR1 SGHNT, CDR2 YENEEA. The CDR3 covers 14 residues. CDR3 amino acids: CASSTQGATGELFF.

V and J are TRBV7-2 and TRBJ2-2. CDR1 is SGHTA, CDR2 FQGNSA, per germline. The CDR3 length is 14 residues. The CDR3 spells CASSPRRNTGELFF.